The clone carrying this T cell receptor (beta chain) was recorded only once. How the authors handled the data: From reference gene primer amplification, estimates of nucleated cell counts were derived. TCRdb's copy holds only in-frame clones and misses some; the assay was immunoSEQ multiplex PCR. That table furnishes V, J and clone size, whereas the DNA furnished D and trimming. The repertoire holds over 200,000 clones, approximately 83% seen once, with over 0.95% in the top ten. The sample belongs to a study of blood T cell repertoires in COVID-19. Study-level background: Sites in the United States, Italy and Spain provided acute and convalescent COVID-19 samples. Nucleic acid was either cDNA or gDNA, and it came from T cells, B-cell-depleted T cells, or PBMCs.

The germline V gene encodes CDR1 MNHEY and CDR2 SVGAGI. Trimming cost V 4 bases and J 4 bases, with 10 bases left between them. The CDR3 runs 13 residues. Those enrolled in Seattle joined during active infection and were followed longitudinally afterward. The J gene is TRBJ1-2, the V gene TRBV6-5; D is perhaps TRBD1 (6 bases). The TCR sequence derives from a woman aged 25 to 39 with COVID-19, enrolled during active disease. Sequences were obtained from peripheral blood. DNA of the CDR3: TGTGCCAGCAGTTCCGGACAGTTCTATGGCTACACCTTC. As protein: CASSSGQFYGYTF.